This T cell receptor beta chain emerged from a study of monozygotic twins with inflammatory bowel disease. Whole-study results and caveats: Repertoire similarity did not differ between concordant and discordant twins, possibly owing to limited power. None of the different T cell subtypes could be distinguished from one another.

Remarks on this clonotype: Its matching antigen is unknown.

Using TCRalpha and TCRbeta cDNA, the researchers carried out two nested PCRs that lasted roughly 16 and 10 cycles. TCRdb re-analyzed the 5' RACE reads; it lists each CDR3 protein once, without DNA. This sample's clone table lists 300,000 to 350,000 distinct CDR3 sequences. Whole blood served as the source of total RNA, and no T cell sorting took place. This receptor was identified in a human donor with ulcerative colitis or Crohn's disease, or a healthy co-twin of an affected twin (not recorded which). Specimen: blood.

CDR3 protein: CSATRNQETQYF. The genes are TRBV29-1 and TRBJ2-5; TCRdb proposes TRBD2, but this gene call is untestable without DNA. The CDR3 is 12 amino acids. Per germline, CDR1 SQVTM and CDR2 ANQGSEA. The full variable domain, completed using reference TRBV29-1 and TRBJ2-5, is SAVISQKPSRDICQRGTSLTIQCQVDSQVTMMFWYRQQPGQSLTLIATANQGSEATYESGFVIDKFPISRPNLTFSTLTVSNMSPEDSSIYLCSATRNQETQYFGPGTRLLVL.